The T cell receptor beta chain described here comes from a study of human T cells and chemical hapten exposure. Whole-study results and caveats: Sensitization with DPC brought no change to TCRs above 1 in 1000 in frequency. There were significantly more large CDR3 similarity clusters among expanded TCRs than among controls.

Ten or more counts support this clonotype. The antigen remains unidentified. Noted time point: patch test 3, about 24 weeks after DPC sensitization. Treatment described: therapeutic diphenylcyclopropenone sensitization with weekly scalp DPC. TCRdb independently ran MiXCR on the RACE reads; one entry per CDR3 protein. The data contain roughly 84,000 distinct CDR3 sequences, 10% to 13% of them singletons. The receptor was isolated from a woman in her forties or fifties with alopecia areata. Some clones in this sample may be carry-over from other donors' samples. Sample: whole blood, taken in connection with sensitization to the hapten diphenylcyclopropenone (DPC).

CDR3 sequence (DNA): TGTGCCAGCAGCCCAACCGGGTCAAATTCACCCCTCCACTTT. This gives the protein CASSPTGSNSPLHF. The chain is built from TRBV9 and TRBJ1-6; the D is unclear. CDR1 is SGDLS, CDR2 YYNGEE, per germline. The CDR3 loop spans 14 amino acids. The ends were cut back, 4 bases at V and 7 bases at J, with 12 bases in the middle.